This entry describes one T cell receptor (beta chain). The data were taken from a study of T cell responses to AZD1222 COVID-19 vaccine. The overall study: Pooling of second doses given at about 4 or about 12 weeks was done.

V trimming: 4 bases; J trimming: 4 bases; junction bases outside the gene matches: 10. The CDR3 runs 17 residues. Germline V CDR1 and CDR2: SGHTA, FQGTGA. Measured with immunoSEQ multiplex PCR; TCRdb has only the in-frame clones, and not every one. Of about 110,000 clones in the sample, 92% were seen once. The TCR was taken from an adult in good health. Sequencing used peripheral blood, obtained on day 0 of AZD1222 vaccination. The gene calls are TRBV7-3 and TRBJ2-3; TRBD2 matches at 11 bases. CDR3 protein: CASSSSLAGGRADTQYF. CDR3 bases: TGTGCCAGCAGCTCCAGTCTAGCGGGAGGACGGGCAGATACGCAGTATTTT.